The 10 T cell receptor beta chains in this list originate from one sample, sequenced in a study of molecular identifiers for immune sequencing clone quantification. Each CDR3 protein is one row after TCRdb ran MiXCR on the PCR reads. The sample holds 300,000 to 350,000 distinct CDR3 sequences, about 21% seen once. Source material: naive CD8+ T cells from blood, with Jurkat cell RNA spiked in. Subset denoted: FACS-sorted CD8+CD4-CCR7+CD45RA+ naive T cells. Receptors originate from a human donor in good health. Some libraries in this study had Jurkat cell RNA spiked in.

This clonotype was seen many times. The rearrangement uses TRBV5-5 and TRBJ1-1; the D is unclear. From germline, CDR1 is SGHKS and CDR2 YYEKEE (reference sequence). The V and J ends lost 0 bases and 0 bases respectively, with 3 bases between them. The CDR3 runs to 13 residues. CDR3 nucleotide sequence: TGTGCCAGCAGCTTGGACTTGAACACTGAAGCTTTCTTT. Its translation: CASSLDLNTEAFF.

This clonotype was detected many times. This rearrangement joins TRBV7-9 to TRBJ2-3, with 9 positions matching TRBD2. Losses at the gene ends were 1 base for V and 3 bases for J; bases not matched to a gene: 8. The CDR3 covers 17 residues. The germline V gene has CDR1 SEHNR and CDR2 FQNEAQ (reference sequence). The CDR3 is CASSLGSAGGPTDTQYF. CDR3 in DNA: TGTGCCAGCAGCTTAGGATCAGCGGGGGGTCCGACAGATACGCAGTATTTT.

This clonotype showed up many times. The chain uses TRBV20-1 and TRBJ2-2; D might be TRBD2 (6 bases). The CDR3 spans 13 residues. V was shortened by 7 bases and J by 2 bases, with 11 bases between the two germline ends. CDR1 is DFQATT, CDR2 SNEGSKA, per germline (reference sequence). This chain's CDR3 is CSGRAVNTGELFF. The CDR3 DNA sequence: TGCAGTGGGAGGGCTGTAAACACCGGGGAGCTGTTTTTT.

In this sample, this clonotype turned up many times. V is TRBV20-1 and J is TRBJ2-1; unclear D gene. CDR3 length: 10 residues. Per germline, CDR1 DFQATT and CDR2 SNEGSKA (reference sequence). V was clipped by 3 bases and J by 10 bases, with 7 bases between them. CDR3 nucleotide sequence: TGCAGTGCTAGCCTTCCAGAGCAGTTCTTC. Protein sequence: CSASLPEQFF.

This clonotype was picked up many times. The chain carries TRBV4-2 and TRBJ2-7; the D gene is possibly TRBD2 (5 bases). This CDR3 comprises 13 residues. The V gene lost 1 base and the J gene lost 6 bases, with 10 bases spanning the gap. CDR1 is LGHNA, CDR2 YNFKEQ, per germline. As DNA, the CDR3 is TGTGCCAGCAGCCAAGGACGAGGGAGCGAGCAGTACTTC. Translation gives CASSQGRGSEQYF.

This clonotype was observed a few times. V usage is TRBV29-1 and J usage is TRBJ2-1; no reliable D call. CDR1 is SQVTM, CDR2 ANQGSEA, per germline. The CDR3 extends over 10 amino acids. The V end lost 4 bases, the J end lost 7 bases, and 5 bases lay between the germline ends. Here the CDR3 DNA reads TGCAGCGTTGTAGTTAATGAGCAGTTCTTC. Its translation is CSVVVNEQFF.

This clonotype appeared many times. The chain uses TRBV28 and TRBJ2-7; D is possibly TRBD1 or TRBD2 (5 bases each). V was shortened by 7 bases and J by 4 bases, with 38 bases between the two germline ends. The germline V gene encodes CDR1 MDHEN and CDR2 SYDVKM. The CDR3 contains 21 residues. The CDR3 sequence is CASTIRGLGLPEVTRGYEQYF. The CDR3 DNA sequence: TGTGCCAGCACTATCCGGGGCTTAGGCCTCCCCGAGGTGACCCGGGGTTACGAGCAGTACTTC.

In its sample, this clonotype was seen many times. The chain joins TRBV7-3 to TRBJ2-3; 10 nucleotides line up with TRBD2. The junction had 6 bases not matched to a gene; V was cut back by 5 bases and J by 1 base. This CDR3 has 16 amino acids. Germline V gene sequence: CDR1 SGHTA, CDR2 FQGTGA. CDR3 protein: CASSPILAGGTDTQYF. CDR3 bases: TGTGCCAGCAGCCCAATTCTAGCGGGGGGCACAGATACGCAGTATTTT. The full variable domain, rest sourced from reference TRBV7-3 and TRBJ2-3, is GAGVSQTPSNKVTEKGKYVELRCDPISGHTALYWYRQSLGQGPEFLIYFQGTGAADDSGLPNDRFFAVRPEGSVSTLKIQRTERGDSAVYLCASSPILAGGTDTQYFGPGTRLTVL.

This clonotype was observed many times. V usage is TRBV7-9 and J usage is TRBJ1-3; D uncertain. Germline assignment: CDR1 SEHNR and CDR2 FQNEAQ (reference sequence). The V gene lost 4 bases and the J gene lost 1 base, with 11 bases spanning the gap. CDR3 size: 15 residues. CDR3 loop: CASSWEFESGNTIYF. Written as DNA, the CDR3 is TGTGCCAGCAGCTGGGAATTTGAATCTGGAAACACCATATATTTT. Full variable domain (missing parts from reference TRBV7-9 and TRBJ1-3): DTGVSQNPRHKITKRGQNVTFRCDPISEHNRLYWYRQTLGQGPEFLTYFQNEAQLEKSRLLSDRFSAERPKGSFSTLEIQRTEQGDSAMYLCASSWEFESGNTIYFGEGSWLTVV.

Many counts were recorded for this clonotype. The chain has TRBV29-1 and TRBJ2-7; TRBD2 aligns across 11 bases. This CDR3 comprises 16 residues. V was pared by 5 bases and J by 3 bases, with 12 bases of the junction left unmatched. Germline CDR1 SQVTM, CDR2 ANQGSEA. Here the CDR3 DNA reads TGCAGCGTTAAAGGGACTAGCGGAGCCCGATTCTACGAGCAGTACTTC. This translates into CSVKGTSGARFYEQYF.